This T cell receptor (beta chain) was documented in a study of T cell repertoires in cytomegalovirus infection. About the study: Indicated by public TCR beta signatures were CMV infection and matching HLA type.

TCRdb re-derived calls from the reads in MiXCR, one entry per CDR3 protein. The sample has about 350,000 distinct CDR3 sequences; nearly 35% are singletons. This clonotype was seen more than once but under ten times. Its target is not known. CDR1 is SGHTA, CDR2 FQGNSA, per germline. The ends lost 5 bases at V and 6 bases at J; junction bases unmatched: 11. The CDR3 spans 15 residues. The chain joins TRBV7-2 to TRBJ2-5; 8 positions agree with TRBD1. The sequence was collected from a human donor in good health (CMV status not recorded). Some clones in this sample may be carry-over from other donors' samples. The sample consisted of cultured PBMCs, taken from culture after CMV antigen stimulation. The CDR3 loop is CASSPPGQALKTQYF. For the CDR3, the DNA is TGTGCCAGCAGCCCTCCGGGACAGGCCCTAAAGACCCAGTACTTC.